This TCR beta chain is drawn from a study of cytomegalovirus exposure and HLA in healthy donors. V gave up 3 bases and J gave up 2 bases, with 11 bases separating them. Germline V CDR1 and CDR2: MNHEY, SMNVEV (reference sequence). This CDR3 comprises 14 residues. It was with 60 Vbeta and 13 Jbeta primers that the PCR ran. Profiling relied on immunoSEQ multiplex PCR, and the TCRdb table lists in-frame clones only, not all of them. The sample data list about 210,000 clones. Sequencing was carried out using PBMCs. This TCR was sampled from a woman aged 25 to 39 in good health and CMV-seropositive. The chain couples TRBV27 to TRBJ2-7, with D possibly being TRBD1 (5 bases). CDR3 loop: CASSFIGVTYEQYF. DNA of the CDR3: TGTGCCAGCAGTTTTATAGGGGTCACCTACGAGCAGTACTTC.